The sequence of this T cell receptor beta chain was determined in a study of T cell changes during pregnancy in multiple sclerosis. Profiled with immunoSEQ multiplex PCR; TCRdb holds only in-frame clones, not every one. The data show about 69,000 clones, more than 85% seen once. Trimming removed 0 bases from V and 4 bases from J; junction bases left unmatched: 6. This CDR3 comprises 16 residues. Germline values: CDR1 MNHEY, CDR2 SVGAGI. The sequenced sample was CD4+ T cells from peripheral blood mononuclear cells, obtained in the third trimester of pregnancy. This receptor was taken from a female donor in good health, enrolled as a control in a pregnancy study. This rearrangement joins TRBV6-5 to TRBJ2-5; 9 positions match TRBD2. The CDR3 is CASSYSAGGVGETQYF. For the CDR3, the DNA is TGTGCCAGCAGTTACTCTGCGGGGGGGGTAGGAGAGACCCAGTACTTC.